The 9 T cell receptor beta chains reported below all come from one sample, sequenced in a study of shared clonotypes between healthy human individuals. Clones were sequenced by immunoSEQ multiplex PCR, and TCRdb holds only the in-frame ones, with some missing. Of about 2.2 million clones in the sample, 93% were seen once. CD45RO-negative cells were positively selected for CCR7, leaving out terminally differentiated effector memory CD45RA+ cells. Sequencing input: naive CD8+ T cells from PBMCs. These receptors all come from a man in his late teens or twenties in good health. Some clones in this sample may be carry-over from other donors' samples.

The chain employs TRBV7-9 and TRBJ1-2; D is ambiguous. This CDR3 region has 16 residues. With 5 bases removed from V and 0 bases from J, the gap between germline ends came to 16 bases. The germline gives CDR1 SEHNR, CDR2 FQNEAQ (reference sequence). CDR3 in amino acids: CASSAGSETPNYGYTF. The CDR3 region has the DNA TGTGCCAGCAGCGCTGGATCGGAGACTCCTAACTATGGCTACACCTTC.

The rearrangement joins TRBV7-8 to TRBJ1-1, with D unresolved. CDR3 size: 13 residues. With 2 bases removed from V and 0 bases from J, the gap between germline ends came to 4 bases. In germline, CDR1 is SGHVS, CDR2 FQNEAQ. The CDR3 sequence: CASSLNVNTEAFF. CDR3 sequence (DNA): TGTGCCAGCAGCTTAAACGTGAACACTGAAGCTTTCTTT.

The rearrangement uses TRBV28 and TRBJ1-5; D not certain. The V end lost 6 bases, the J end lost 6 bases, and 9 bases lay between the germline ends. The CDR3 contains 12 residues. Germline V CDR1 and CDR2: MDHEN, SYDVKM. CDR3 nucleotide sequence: TGTGCCAGCAGATTAGATGGTCAGCCCCAGCATTTT. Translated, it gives CASRLDGQPQHF. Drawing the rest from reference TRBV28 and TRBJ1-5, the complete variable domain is DVKVTQSSRYLVKRTGEKVFLECVQDMDHENMFWYRQDPGLGLRLIYFSYDVKMKEKGDIPEGYSVSREKKERFSLILESASTNQTSMYLCASRLDGQPQHFGDGTRLSIL.

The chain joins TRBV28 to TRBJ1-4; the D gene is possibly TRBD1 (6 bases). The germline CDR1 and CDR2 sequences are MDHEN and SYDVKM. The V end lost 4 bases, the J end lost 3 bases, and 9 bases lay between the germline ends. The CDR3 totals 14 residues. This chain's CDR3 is CASSWGRANEKLFF. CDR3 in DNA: TGTGCCAGCAGTTGGGGGCGGGCTAATGAAAAACTGTTTTTT.

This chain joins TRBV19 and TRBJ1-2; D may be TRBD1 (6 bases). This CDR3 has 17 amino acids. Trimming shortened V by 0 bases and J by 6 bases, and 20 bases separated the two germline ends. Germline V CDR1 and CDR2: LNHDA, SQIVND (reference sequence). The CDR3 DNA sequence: TGTGCCAGTAGTATAGACTATTGGACAGCCCCCGGGGATGGCTACACCTTC. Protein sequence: CASSIDYWTAPGDGYTF.

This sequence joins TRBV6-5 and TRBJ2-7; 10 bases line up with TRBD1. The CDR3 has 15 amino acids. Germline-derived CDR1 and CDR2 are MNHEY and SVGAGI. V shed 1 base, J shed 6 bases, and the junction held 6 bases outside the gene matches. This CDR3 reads CASSYLGQGPLEQYF. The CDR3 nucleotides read TGTGCCAGCAGTTACTTGGGACAGGGGCCCCTCGAGCAGTACTTC.

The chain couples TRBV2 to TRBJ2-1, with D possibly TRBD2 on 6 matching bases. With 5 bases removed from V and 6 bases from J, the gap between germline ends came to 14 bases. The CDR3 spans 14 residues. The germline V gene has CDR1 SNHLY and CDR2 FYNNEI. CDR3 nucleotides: TGTGCCAGCAGTTTCCGGGACTTTTCCAATGAGCAGTTCTTC. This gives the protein CASSFRDFSNEQFF.

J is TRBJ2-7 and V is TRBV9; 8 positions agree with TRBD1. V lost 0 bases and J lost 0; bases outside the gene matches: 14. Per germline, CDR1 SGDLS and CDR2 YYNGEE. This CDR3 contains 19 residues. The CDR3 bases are TGTGCCAGCAGCGTAGTGCGGCAGGGGGCACGAGAGAGCTCCTACGAGCAGTACTTC. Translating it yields CASSVVRQGARESSYEQYF.

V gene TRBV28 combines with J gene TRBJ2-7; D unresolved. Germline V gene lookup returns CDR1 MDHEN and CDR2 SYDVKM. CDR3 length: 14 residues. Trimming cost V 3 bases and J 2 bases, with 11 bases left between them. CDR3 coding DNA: TGTGCCAGCAGTTTCGTGGCTAGTCCCTACGAGCAGTACTTC. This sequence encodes CASSFVASPYEQYF.